A selection of T cell receptor beta chains follows, all from one sample in a study of identical twins. TCRdb fed the 5' RACE reads into MiXCR, producing one record per CDR3 protein. This repertoire shows around 160,000 distinct CDR3 sequences, roughly 3.5% found once; its top ten account for more than 6.5%. Sequenced material: memory T cells sorted from blood. The origin of the receptors is a man between 18 and 29 years old in good health. Each CDR3 is given with its conserved first and last residue. A D gene is named only where the DNA matches it firmly. Expanded clones are given a class, and other clones once, few, many or no size at all.

>-|TRBV12-3/TRBV12-4|many|TRBJ2-5
TGTGCCAGCAGTCAGGGGAGCGAGACCCAGTACTTC
CASSQGSETQYF
>TRBD1|TRBV20-1|many|TRBJ2-7
TGCAGTGCCCAAGACAGGGAATTCTCCTACGAGCAGTACTTC
CSAQDREFSYEQYF
>TRBD2|TRBV7-9|-|TRBJ2-1
TGTGCCAGCAGCCCCGGGACTAGCGGGAGTCCTGAGCAGTTCTTC
CASSPGTSGSPEQFF
>TRBD2|TRBV14|many|TRBJ2-1
TGTGCCAGCAGCCATGTTGAGTTACTAGCGGCCCAAGGCCCCTACAATGAGCAGTTCTTC
CASSHVELLAAQGPYNEQFF
>-|TRBV7-2|many|TRBJ2-7
TGTGCCAGCAGCTTAGATACTGGACATCTCTACGAGCAGTACTTC
CASSLDTGHLYEQYF
>-|TRBV4-2|many|TRBJ1-2
TGTGCCAGCAGCCAAGTTGGAGGTCGGACAATCTCCTATGGCTACACCTTC
CASSQVGGRTISYGYTF
>-|TRBV12-3/TRBV12-4|many|TRBJ1-4
TGTGCCAGCAGAAGAAGATGGGGTAATGAAAAACTGTTTTTT
CASRRRWGNEKLFF
>-|TRBV6-4|many|TRBJ2-1
TGTGCCAGCAGCCCCGAAGAGGTGGGCAATGAGCAGTTCTTC
CASSPEEVGNEQFF
>TRBD2|TRBV3-1|many|TRBJ2-3
TGTGCCAGCAGCCAATTGACGGGAGGGCGGGCAGATACGCAGTATTTT
CASSQLTGGRADTQYF
>TRBD1|TRBV18|-|TRBJ2-7
TGTGCCAGCTCACCAGCGACAGGGGCGGGCGAGCAGTACTTC
CASSPATGAGEQYF
>TRBD2|TRBV4-2|many|TRBJ2-2
TGTGCCAGCAGCCAGCTTGGGACTAGCGGGACCAGGAACACCGGGGAGCTGTTTTTT
CASSQLGTSGTRNTGELFF
>TRBD2|TRBV4-3|-|TRBJ2-1
TGCGCCAGCAGCCAAGATATGGGGACTAGCGGGACTTACAATGAGCAGTTCTTC
CASSQDMGTSGTYNEQFF
>TRBD1|TRBV3-1|many|TRBJ1-1
TGTGCCAGCAGCCAAGAGAAGGGGGCGGCCATGAACACTGAAGCTTTCTTT
CASSQEKGAAMNTEAFF
>TRBD2|TRBV5-1|many|TRBJ2-7
TGCGCCAGCGAGCCAGGAGCGGGAGGCTCTTCAGAGCAGTACTTC
CASEPGAGGSSEQYF
>-|TRBV27|few|TRBJ2-1
TGTGCCAGCAGTTGGGGACGGTGGAATGAGCAGTTCTTC
CASSWGRWNEQFF
>TRBD2|TRBV11-1|many|TRBJ2-3
TGTGCCAGCAGCAAGAAGCTCGGACTAGCGGGAGAGAAGGATACGCAGTATTTT
CASSKKLGLAGEKDTQYF
>TRBD2|TRBV5-1|many|TRBJ2-3
TGCGCCAGCAGCGGCGGGAGGACCACAGATACGCAGTATTTT
CASSGGRTTDTQYF
>TRBD1|TRBV7-9|many|TRBJ2-5
TGTGCCAGCAGCTTAGTCTGGGACAGGCAAGAGACCCAGTACTTC
CASSLVWDRQETQYF
>TRBD2|TRBV29-1|many|TRBJ2-3
TGCAGCGCCCGGACTAGCGGGGTCTACACAGATACGCAGTATTTT
CSARTSGVYTDTQYF
>-|TRBV27|many|TRBJ2-6
TGTGCCAGCAAGGGGACCGTCGGGGTCCTGACTTTC
CASKGTVGVLTF
>-|TRBV7-2|many|TRBJ2-7
TGTGCCAGCAGCCCTGCTTTCGGGGCTAGGGACGAGCAGTACTTC
CASSPAFGARDEQYF
>-|TRBV12-3/TRBV12-4|many|TRBJ1-2
TGTGCCAGCAGTTATGGGTCTGCCAACTATGGCTACACCTTC
CASSYGSANYGYTF
>TRBD2|TRBV12-3/TRBV12-4|many|TRBJ2-5
TGTGCCAGCAAGATTAGCGGGGCCTATCAAGAGACCCAGTACTTC
CASKISGAYQETQYF
>-|TRBV6-2/TRBV6-3|many|TRBJ2-3
TGTGCCAGCAGTTACTCGATGGTAACCGCAGATACGCAGTATTTT
CASSYSMVTADTQYF
>-|TRBV18|many|TRBJ1-1
TGTGCCAGCTCACGGAAAAGGGATTCCACTGAAGCTTTCTTT
CASSRKRDSTEAFF
>TRBD2|TRBV9|few|TRBJ2-5
TGTGCCAGCAGTAAAGCGGGAGCGGGGGTGGGGGAGACCCAGTACTTC
CASSKAGAGVGETQYF
>-|TRBV7-2|many|TRBJ2-1
TGTGCCAGCAGATCCTATTTAATAGACAATGAGCAGTTCTTC
CASRSYLIDNEQFF
>TRBD1|TRBV7-9|many|TRBJ2-5
TGTGCCAGCAGCTCTTACCGGGACAGGGGAGAGACCCAGTACTTC
CASSSYRDRGETQYF
>-|TRBV24-1|many|TRBJ2-1
TGTGCCACCAGCGGGGCCAATTCCCAGTTCTTC
CATSGANSQFF
>-|TRBV29-1|-|TRBJ2-3
TGCAGCGTTGAACTGGGGGCGGCAGATACGCAGTATTTT
CSVELGAADTQYF
>TRBD2|TRBV5-1|many|TRBJ2-3
TGCGCCAGCAGCGCCGAGACTAGCGGGAGAACAGATACGCAGTATTTT
CASSAETSGRTDTQYF
>TRBD1|TRBV6-2/TRBV6-3|many|TRBJ2-1
TGTGCCAGCAGTTACACACCGGGACAGGGGGTAGCGAGCTCCTACAATGAGCAGTTCTTC
CASSYTPGQGVASSYNEQFF
>-|TRBV6-1|many|TRBJ2-6
TGTGCCAGCACCCCAGGGCCTGGGGCCAACGTCCTGACTTTC
CASTPGPGANVLTF
>-|TRBV20-1|many|TRBJ2-6
TGCAGTGCTAGGCAGGGCCCAGCCAACGTCCTGACTTTC
CSARQGPANVLTF
>-|TRBV29-1|many|TRBJ2-3
TGCAGCGTTGACCGCGGGATGGGGGATACGCAGTATTTT
CSVDRGMGDTQYF
>-|TRBV20-1|many|TRBJ1-2
TGCAGTGCCGACCGGGTCGCGAACTATGGCTACACCTTC
CSADRVANYGYTF
>TRBD2|TRBV11-1|many|TRBJ2-1
TGTGCCAGCAGCTCCGGGGCTAGCGGGAGTAGGATCTTC
CASSSGASGSRIF
>TRBD2|TRBV20-1|many|TRBJ2-5
TGCAGTGCGCAGCCGGGACTACAAGAGACCCAGTACTTC
CSAQPGLQETQYF